A single T cell receptor (beta chain) is shown here with its context. Antigen: not known. Other DNA sequences in this sample translate to the same CDR3. Unmatched junction bases numbered 4, after V lost 6 bases and J lost 1 base. Germline assignment: CDR1 SEHNR and CDR2 FQNEAQ (reference sequence). The CDR3 is 14 amino acids. This entry belongs to a study of shared clonotypes between healthy human individuals. Findings and caveats of the study: In a handful of donors, approximately 5% of naive CD4 clonotypes appeared in common. Compared with clonotypes that all four donors shared, non-shared clonotypes had lower generation probabilities. Having only a few donors restricted how much genetic and exposure-history diversity was captured.

Selected positively for CCR7 and CD45RO-negative, naive CD8 cells excluded terminally differentiated effector memory CD45RA+ cells. TCRdb's table, derived via immunoSEQ multiplex PCR, lists solely in-frame clones and lacks some. The table includes millions of clones, about 94% detected once. V is TRBV7-9 and J is TRBJ1-1, with TRBD1 matching 8 bases. The sequencing input was naive CD8+ T cells sorted from blood. The clonotype comes from a man between 18 and 35 years old in good health. In nucleotides, the CDR3 is TGTGCCAGCAGTCCGGACAGGGCGAACACTGAAGCTTTCTTT. Its protein is CASSPDRANTEAFF.